The next 30 T cell receptor beta chains were all read from a single sample in a study of breast tumors, draining lymph nodes, adjacent tissues. TCRdb called the multiplex PCR reads again in MiXCR, with one record for every CDR3 protein. The data show under 70,000 distinct CDR3 sequences, roughly 44% seen once. The sample consisted of breast tumor tissue. Receptor source: a female donor with breast cancer. Some clones in this sample may be carry-over from other donors' samples.

The chain is built from TRBV20-1 and TRBJ1-6; unclear D gene. The CDR3 is 13 residues long. The germline V gene has CDR1 DFQATT and CDR2 SNEGSKA (reference sequence). Trimming took off 0 bases at V and 7 bases at J, with 7 bases between the two ends. CDR3 nucleotides: TGCAGTGCTAGAGATCCAGGAAATTCACCCCTCCACTTT. It is translated as CSARDPGNSPLHF.

The chain couples TRBV7-9 to TRBJ1-4, with D perhaps TRBD1 (6 bases). Trimming cost V 5 bases and J 10 bases, with 11 bases left between them. The CDR3 contains 12 residues. CDR1 is SEHNR, CDR2 FQNEAQ, per germline (reference sequence). The CDR3 DNA sequence: TGTGCCAGCAGCACCGGGACACGAAAACTGTTTTTT. Its translation: CASSTGTRKLFF.

This clonotype has a handful of counts. The chain is built from TRBV4-2 and TRBJ1-1; D is undetermined. The V gene's germline CDR1 is LGHNA and CDR2 YNFKEQ. There are 14 residues in the CDR3. Deletions cut 0 bases from V and 8 bases from J, with 13 bases between. This chain's CDR3 is CASSQDRQRGEAFF. For the CDR3, the DNA is TGTGCCAGCAGCCAAGATCGTCAAAGAGGCGAAGCTTTCTTT.

This clonotype has at least ten counts. The rearrangement joins TRBV12-3 or TRBV12-4 to TRBJ1-5; D gene unclear. The germline V and J ends were trimmed by 2 bases and 1 base, with 12 bases remaining between them. The CDR3 consists of 16 residues. This CDR3 reads CASSLRSPFSNQPQHF. CDR3 DNA sequence: TGTGCCAGCAGTTTACGATCCCCTTTCAGCAATCAGCCCCAGCATTTT.

This chain connects TRBV28 to TRBJ2-5, with D possibly matching TRBD1 (5 bases). The CDR3 consists of 15 residues. CDR1 is MDHEN, CDR2 SYDVKM, per germline. V was trimmed by 4 bases and J by 3 bases, leaving 15 bases between them. The CDR3 DNA follows: TGTGCCAGCAGTTCCTTGACAGCCTTAAAAGAGACCCAGTACTTC. Protein: CASSSLTALKETQYF.

This clonotype was found many times. This chain uses TRBV29-1 with TRBJ1-5; maybe TRBD1 (6 bases). The V gene's germline CDR1 is SQVTM and CDR2 ANQGSEA. The V gene lost 4 bases and the J gene lost 6 bases, with 13 bases spanning the gap. The CDR3 extends over 13 amino acids. CDR3 protein: CSVAGQAGQPQHF. CDR3 in DNA: TGCAGCGTTGCGGGACAAGCAGGTCAGCCCCAGCATTTT.

This clonotype occurred many times. This may arise from a read error, as a much more abundant clone is one base away. The chain uses TRBV20-1 and TRBJ2-7, with 8 bases fitting TRBD1. The CDR3 is 14 amino acids. Trimming removed 4 bases from V and 6 bases from J; junction bases left unmatched: 11. CDR1 DFQATT and CDR2 SNEGSKA come from the germline V gene (reference sequence). In DNA, the CDR3 is TGCAGTGCTATCGTAGCGGCAGGGGGCTCCGAGCAGTACTTC. Its translation is CSAIVAAGGSEQYF.

The chain employs TRBV12-3 or TRBV12-4 and TRBJ1-5; 11 positions agree with TRBD1. Trimming at V came to 5 bases and at J to 5 bases, leaving 5 bases not matched to a gene. This CDR3 is built from 15 residues. CDR3: CASSLGQGGHQPQHF. CDR3 nucleotide sequence: TGTGCCAGCAGTCTGGGACAGGGGGGGCATCAGCCCCAGCATTTT.

The gene calls are TRBV24-1 and TRBJ1-2; no reliable D call. Trimming took off 7 bases at V and 4 bases at J, with 15 bases between the two ends. CDR1 is KGHDR and CDR2 is SFDVKD in the germline V gene. The CDR3 spans 14 residues. This chain's CDR3 is CATSPAAGIYGYTF. DNA for the CDR3: TGTGCCACCAGCCCTGCGGCGGGGATCTATGGCTACACCTTC.

This clonotype was picked up many times. The chain links TRBV3-1 to TRBJ2-5, with TRBD1 as a possible D gene (5 bases). CDR3 length: 15 amino acids. Trimming stripped 0 bases from V and 4 bases from J, with 12 bases between. Germline V CDR1 and CDR2: LGHDT, YNNKEL (reference sequence). The CDR3 DNA reads TGTGCCAGCAGCCAAGATTCAGGGAAGGGAGAGACCCAGTACTTC. Its translation is CASSQDSGKGETQYF.

As concerns this clonotype: A read error may be the cause here, since a much bigger clone is one base away. This sequence joins TRBV12-3 or TRBV12-4 and TRBJ2-1; 10 bases match TRBD2. The CDR3 totals 19 residues. The CDR3 coding sequence is TGTGCCAGCAGTCCACCGCCGACTAGCGGGTACCGCTCCTGCAATGAGCAGTTCTTC. Protein sequence: CASSPPPTSGYRSCNEQFF.

On this clonotype itself: A much more abundant neighbour one base away suggests this may be a read error. This chain uses TRBV13 with TRBJ2-1, with D tentatively TRBD2 (5 bases). This CDR3 is built from 13 residues. Germline loops: CDR1 PRHDT, CDR2 FYEKMQ (reference sequence). DNA for the CDR3: TGTGCCAGCAGCTACCCTAGCCCCAATGGGCAGTTCTTC. Amino acids: CASSYPSPNGQFF.

The chain couples TRBV19 to TRBJ1-5; the D gene is possibly TRBD1 (6 bases). The V and J ends lost 6 bases and 0 bases respectively, with 15 bases between them. Germline V gene lookup returns CDR1 LNHDA and CDR2 SQIVND (reference sequence). The CDR3 is 16 amino acids. In nucleotides, the CDR3 is TGTGCCAGTAGAGGCCGCGGGACATTTAGCAATCAGCCCCAGCATTTT. Encoded protein: CASRGRGTFSNQPQHF. Based on the CDR3 plus reference TRBV19 and TRBJ1-5, the full variable domain is DGGITQSPKYLFRKEGQNVTLSCEQNLNHDAMYWYRQDPGQGLRLIYYSQIVNDFQKGDIAEGYSVSREKKESFPLTVTSAQKNPTAFYLCASRGRGTFSNQPQHFGDGTRLSIL.

In its sample, this clonotype was seen many times. The chain uses TRBV10-2 and TRBJ2-1; 10 positions match TRBD2. Germline lookup yields CDR1 WSHSY and CDR2 SAAADI. Losses at the gene ends were 6 bases for V and 0 bases for J; bases not matched to a gene: 5. The CDR3 runs 16 residues. CDR3: CASRASGGISYNEQFF. CDR3 DNA sequence: TGCGCCAGCAGGGCTAGCGGGGGTATCTCCTACAATGAGCAGTTCTTC.

For this clonotype: Possible read error: a much larger clone is one base away. J is TRBJ2-5 and V is TRBV5-6, with D hard to call. Trimming stripped 0 bases from V and 7 bases from J, with 16 bases between. The CDR3 has 15 residues. Per germline, CDR1 SGHDT and CDR2 YYEEEE. The chain's CDR3 is CASSLGFARGGTQYF. The CDR3 coding sequence is TGTGCCAGCAGCTTGGGGTTCGCTCGAGGTGGGACCCAGTACTTC.

Ten or more counts support this clonotype. This CDR3 is CASSFRGEGEQFF. As DNA, the CDR3 is TGTGCCAGCAGTTTTCGGGGGGAAGGTGAGCAGTTCTTC. This chain connects TRBV12-3 or TRBV12-4 to TRBJ2-1, with 7 bases fitting TRBD2. The V and J ends lost 3 bases and 9 bases, in that order; junction bases with no gene match: 5. The CDR3 is made up of 13 amino acids.

This clonotype was observed at least ten times. The chain uses TRBV6-1 and TRBJ2-7, with TRBD1 identical over 8 bases. In germline, CDR1 is MNHNS, CDR2 SASEGT. Trimming took 0 bases from V and 1 from J; bases not matched to a gene: 8. This CDR3 region has 17 residues. CDR3 sequence reads: CASSEAGDRQGSYEQYF. The CDR3 bases are TGTGCCAGCAGTGAAGCGGGGGACAGGCAAGGTTCCTACGAGCAGTACTTC.

Worth noting for this clonotype: This could be a read error, since a much larger clone is one nucleotide away. The chain carries TRBV9 and TRBJ2-5, with D possibly being TRBD1 or TRBD2 (7 bases each). Germline CDR1 is SGDLS and CDR2 is YYNGEE. The CDR3 is 14 residues long. CDR3 in amino acids: CASSVERQGGTQSF. CDR3 DNA sequence: TGTGCCAGCAGCGTAGAGAGGCAGGGGGGGACCCAGTCCTTC.

The CDR3 DNA follows: TGTGCCAGCAGCCAAGATACTAGCGGGAGCTCCTACGAGCAGTACTTC. Amino acids: CASSQDTSGSSYEQYF. The rearrangement links TRBV4-2 to TRBJ2-7; TRBD2 aligns across 11 bases. The junction had 1 base not matched to a gene; V was cut back by 0 bases and J by 0 bases. CDR1 and CDR2 (germline): LGHNA, YNFKEQ. CDR3 size: 16 residues.

J is TRBJ2-1 and V is TRBV15; 12 nucleotides match TRBD2. Trimming removed 8 bases from V and 6 bases from J; junction bases left unmatched: 2. CDR1 and CDR2 from the germline V gene are LNHNV and YYDKDF (reference sequence). The length of the CDR3 is 13 residues. The CDR3 here is CATLAGGSNEQFF. DNA for the CDR3: TGTGCCACCCTAGCGGGAGGGTCCAATGAGCAGTTCTTC.

The rearrangement links TRBV19 to TRBJ2-3; no definite D call. This CDR3 has 14 amino acids. V lost 4 bases, J lost 2 bases, and 10 bases lay in between. Germline V CDR1 and CDR2: LNHDA, SQIVND (reference sequence). CDR3 sequence (DNA): TGTGCCAGTAGTACCCTACTGGCCACAGATACGCAGTATTTT. Translating gives CASSTLLATDTQYF.

As concerns this clonotype: A much bigger clone sits one base away, suggesting this may be a read error. This chain uses TRBV30 with TRBJ2-3; the match to TRBD2 covers 7 bases. Per the germline V gene, CDR1 is GTSNPN and CDR2 is SVGIG (reference sequence). This CDR3 spans 13 amino acids. The CDR3 sequence: CAWSGSGADTQCF. The CDR3 nucleotides are TGTGCCTGGAGTGGAAGCGGGGCAGATACGCAGTGTTTT.

This clonotype was counted at least ten times. This chain joins TRBV18 and TRBJ2-5; D remains ambiguous. Trimming took off 2 bases at V and 3 bases at J, with 4 bases between the two ends. The V gene's germline CDR1 is KGHSH and CDR2 LQKENI. The CDR3 has 12 residues. The CDR3 is CASSPFKETQYF. The CDR3 DNA sequence: TGTGCCAGCTCACCATTCAAAGAGACCCAGTACTTC.

As for this clonotype: One junction end disagrees with the germline gene, perhaps due to a read error. V is TRBV9 and J is TRBJ2-5, with D tentatively TRBD1 or TRBD2 (6 bases each). Germline V lookup: CDR1 SGDLS, CDR2 YYNGEE. The CDR3 loop spans 15 amino acids. The CDR3 sequence is CGSSESTGAGETQYF. In DNA, the CDR3 is TGTGGCAGCAGCGAGTCCACGGGGGCTGGAGAGACCCAGTACTTC.

This clonotype occurred many times. The genes are TRBV6-5 and TRBJ2-5; D unclear. The CDR3 contains 14 residues. Trimming left V 2 bases short and J 4 bases short, with 11 bases between. Germline CDR1 MNHEY, CDR2 SVGAGI. The CDR3 protein is CASSYRQALETQYF. CDR3 nucleotides: TGTGCCAGCAGTTACAGGCAGGCCCTAGAGACCCAGTACTTC.

The chain couples TRBV7-2 to TRBJ2-2; tentatively, D is TRBD1 (6 bases). The CDR3 extends over 15 amino acids. CDR1 SGHTA and CDR2 FQGNSA come from the germline V gene. The V end lost 5 bases, the J end lost 1 base, and 11 bases lay between the germline ends. The CDR3 spells CASSQTGGNTGELFF. The CDR3 DNA sequence: TGTGCCAGCAGCCAGACAGGAGGGAACACCGGGGAGCTGTTTTTT.

Notes on this clonotype: A junction end diverges from the germline sequence, so it may reflect a read error. The chain recombines TRBV12-5 with TRBJ2-6; D uncertain. The length of the CDR3 is 12 residues. Germline CDR1 is LGHNT and CDR2 is FRNRAP. This CDR3 is CASSIGANVLTF. In DNA form, the CDR3 reads TGCGCCAGTAGCATTGGGGCCAACGTCCTGACTTTC.

This clonotype was seen ten or more times. The V gene is TRBV20-1, the J gene TRBJ2-3, with D perhaps matching TRBD2 (7 bases). Trimming shortened V by 5 bases and J by 3 bases, and 18 bases separated the two germline ends. The germline V gene encodes CDR1 DFQATT and CDR2 SNEGSKA (reference sequence). The CDR3 is 15 residues long. CDR3 nucleotides: TGCAGTGCTGGAGGGGGGCGGGAGATTACAGATACGCAGTATTTT. Translated, it gives CSAGGGREITDTQYF.

This clonotype appeared a few times. Since no conserved phenylalanine or tryptophan closes the CDR3, a read error is the likely cause. The chain links TRBV20-1 to TRBJ1-5; 7 nucleotides match TRBD1. The junction had 7 bases not matched to a gene; V was cut back by 0 bases and J by 5 bases. CDR1 is DFQATT, CDR2 SNEGSKA, per germline (reference sequence). The CDR3 is 15 amino acids. The CDR3, as DNA: TGCAGTGCTAGAGATTCAAGCACAGGGGATCAGCCCCAGCATGGT. Encoded protein: CSARDSSTGDQPQHG.

The chain combines TRBV7-2 with TRBJ2-3, with 9 bases that match TRBD2. Germline V gene sequence: CDR1 SGHTA, CDR2 FQGNSA. V was pared by 2 bases and J by 2 bases, with 11 bases of the junction left unmatched. The CDR3 spans 18 residues. This CDR3 reads CASSLLFAGGQYTDTQYF. CDR3 bases: TGTGCCAGCAGCTTACTCTTCGCGGGGGGGCAGTACACAGATACGCAGTATTTT.